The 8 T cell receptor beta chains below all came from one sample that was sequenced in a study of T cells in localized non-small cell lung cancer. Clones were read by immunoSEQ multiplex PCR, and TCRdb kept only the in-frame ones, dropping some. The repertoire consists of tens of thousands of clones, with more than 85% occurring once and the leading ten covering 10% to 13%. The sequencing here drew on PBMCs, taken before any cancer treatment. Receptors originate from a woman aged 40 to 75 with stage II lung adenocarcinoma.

The CDR3 reads CASSEGQAYSGNTIYF. The CDR3, as DNA: TGTGCCAGCAGTGAGGGGCAGGCCTACTCTGGAAACACCATATATTTT. This chain connects TRBV5-4 to TRBJ1-3, with D possibly matching TRBD1 (5 bases). CDR1 and CDR2 (germline): SGHNT, YYREEE (reference sequence). The V end was cut by 5 bases, the J end by 0 bases, with 15 bases between. This CDR3 is built from 16 residues. The full variable domain, its missing parts supplied by reference TRBV5-4 and TRBJ1-3, is ETGVTQSPTHLIKTRGQQVTLRCSSQSGHNTVSWYQQALGQGPQFIFQYYREEENGRGNFPPRFSGLQFPNYSSELNVNALELDDSALYLCASSEGQAYSGNTIYFGEGSWLTVV.

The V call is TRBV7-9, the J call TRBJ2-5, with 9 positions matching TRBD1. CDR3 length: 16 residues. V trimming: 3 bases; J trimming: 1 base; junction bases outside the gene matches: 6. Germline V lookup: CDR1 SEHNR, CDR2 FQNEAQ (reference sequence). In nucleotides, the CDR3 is TGTGCCAGCAGCTTTCCAGGACAGGGGCCCCAAGAGACCCAGTACTTC. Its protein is CASSFPGQGPQETQYF.

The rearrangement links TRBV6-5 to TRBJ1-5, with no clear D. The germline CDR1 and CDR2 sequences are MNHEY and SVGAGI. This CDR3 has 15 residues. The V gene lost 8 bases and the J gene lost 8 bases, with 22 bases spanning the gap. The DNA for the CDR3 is TGTGCCAGCCGAACATCCGAATTTGGGGTTGAGCCCCAGCATTTT. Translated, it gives CASRTSEFGVEPQHF.

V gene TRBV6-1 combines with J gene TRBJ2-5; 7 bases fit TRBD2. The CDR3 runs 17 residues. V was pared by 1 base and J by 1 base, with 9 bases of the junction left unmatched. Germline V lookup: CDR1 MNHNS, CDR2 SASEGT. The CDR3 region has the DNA TGTGCCAGCAGTGAAGGGGGAGGGTGGACGGCCCAAGAGACCCAGTACTTC. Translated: CASSEGGGWTAQETQYF.

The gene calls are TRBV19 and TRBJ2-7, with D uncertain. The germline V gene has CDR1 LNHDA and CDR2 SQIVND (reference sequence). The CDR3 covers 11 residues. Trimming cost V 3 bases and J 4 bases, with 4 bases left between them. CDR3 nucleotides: TGTGCCAGTAGTATCGGGTACGAGCAGTACTTC. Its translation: CASSIGYEQYF. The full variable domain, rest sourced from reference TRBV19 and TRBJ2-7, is DGGITQSPKYLFRKEGQNVTLSCEQNLNHDAMYWYRQDPGQGLRLIYYSQIVNDFQKGDIAEGYSVSREKKESFPLTVTSAQKNPTAFYLCASSIGYEQYFGPGTRLTVT.

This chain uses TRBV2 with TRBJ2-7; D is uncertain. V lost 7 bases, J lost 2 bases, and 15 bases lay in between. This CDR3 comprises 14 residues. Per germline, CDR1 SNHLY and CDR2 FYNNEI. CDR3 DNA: TGTGCCAGCATGGAAGTGGGTCAGACCTACGAGCAGTACTTC. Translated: CASMEVGQTYEQYF.

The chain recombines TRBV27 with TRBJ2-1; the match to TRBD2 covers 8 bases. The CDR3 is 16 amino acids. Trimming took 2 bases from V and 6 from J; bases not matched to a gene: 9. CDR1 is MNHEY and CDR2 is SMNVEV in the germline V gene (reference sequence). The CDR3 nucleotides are TGTGCCAGCAGTTTACAGGGCAGCGGGAGATCCAATGAGCAGTTCTTC. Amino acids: CASSLQGSGRSNEQFF.

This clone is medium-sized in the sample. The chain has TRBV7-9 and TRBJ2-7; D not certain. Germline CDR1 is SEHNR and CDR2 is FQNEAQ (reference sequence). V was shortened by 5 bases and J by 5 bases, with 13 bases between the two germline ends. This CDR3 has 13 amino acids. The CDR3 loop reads CASSPGSADEQYF. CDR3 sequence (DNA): TGTGCCAGCAGCCCCGGGTCTGCGGACGAGCAGTACTTC.